The next 27 T cell receptor beta chains were all read from a single sample in a study of HIV-infected children after antiretroviral therapy interruption. The TCR library was built from RNA with a 3' RACE protocol and unique molecular identifiers. From the 3' RACE reads, TCRdb called clonotypes with MiXCR, one entry per CDR3 protein. The sample has about 89,000 distinct CDR3 sequences, under 8% seen once. Noted treatment: PENTA 11 planned treatment interruption arm or continuous ART arm. This specimen consisted of CD45RA+ CD4+ T cells from PBMCs, pooled from several time points, obtained from a donor given antiretroviral therapy, either interrupted or continuous. Stated subset: naive CD4+ CD45RA+ CD45RO- T cells. All receptors derive from a pool of human donors with HIV.

This clonotype was observed many times. This chain links TRBV28 with TRBJ2-2, with D possibly TRBD1 on 5 matching bases. V gave up 9 bases and J gave up 9 bases, with 14 bases separating them. Germline lookup yields CDR1 MDHEN and CDR2 SYDVKM. The length of the CDR3 is 12 residues. In nucleotides, the CDR3 is TGTGCCAGTCTGGGGCGGCAACGGGAGCTGTTTTTT. It yields the protein CASLGRQRELFF.

The chain uses TRBV6-6 and TRBJ2-3, with TRBD2 identical over 8 bases. The CDR3 runs to 13 residues. From germline, CDR1 is MNHNY and CDR2 SVGAGI (reference sequence). Germline trimming cut 10 bases from V and 2 bases from J; bases unmatched to any gene: 5. CDR3 nucleotides: TGTGCCACGGGGGGGGCGGCCACAGATACGCAGTATTTT. Amino acid sequence: CATGGAATDTQYF.

This clonotype appeared many times. The V and J genes are TRBV10-2 and TRBJ1-1; D perhaps matches TRBD1 (5 bases). V lost 7 bases and J 6 bases, leaving 24 bases between the germline ends. Looked up from germline, CDR1 is WSHSY and CDR2 is SAAADI. This CDR3 has 16 residues. Here the CDR3 DNA reads TGCGCCAGCAAGGGATTAAACAGGACCCCGAGCCCTGAAGCTTTCTTT. The encoded protein is CASKGLNRTPSPEAFF.

This clonotype was counted at least ten times. V gene TRBV12-3 or TRBV12-4 combines with J gene TRBJ1-5; D remains ambiguous. Deletions cut 0 bases from V and 2 bases from J, with 20 bases between. The CDR3 sequence is 19 residues long. The CDR3 loop is CASSLAHVWGKGGNQPQHF. The DNA for the CDR3 is TGTGCCAGCAGTTTAGCGCATGTTTGGGGAAAGGGCGGCAATCAGCCCCAGCATTTT.

This clonotype appeared a few times. The rearrangement uses TRBV12-3 or TRBV12-4 and TRBJ2-7; 7 positions match TRBD1. V lost 4 bases and J lost 6; bases outside the gene matches: 6. This CDR3 region has 13 residues. DNA for the CDR3: TGTGCCAGCAGTTCGGGACAGAAAGGCGAGCAGTACTTC. Translated, it gives CASSSGQKGEQYF.

This chain uses TRBV12-3 or TRBV12-4 with TRBJ1-2, with TRBD1 as a possible D gene (5 bases). The CDR3 extends over 12 amino acids. V was clipped by 4 bases and J by 8 bases, with 11 bases between them. The CDR3 sequence: CASSSGMRGYTF. The DNA for the CDR3 is TGTGCCAGCAGTTCAGGGATGAGAGGCTACACCTTC.

This clonotype was seen at least ten times. The chain uses TRBV5-1 and TRBJ1-1; D is unresolved. The CDR3 spans 13 residues. Trimming cost V 0 bases and J 3 bases, with 6 bases left between them. Germline-derived CDR1 and CDR2 are SGHRS and YFSETQ. The CDR3 loop is CASSLAWDTEAFF. CDR3 nucleotides: TGCGCCAGCAGCTTGGCTTGGGACACTGAAGCTTTCTTT.

This clonotype was seen many times. The chain carries TRBV12-3 or TRBV12-4 and TRBJ1-1, with a weak D call TRBD1 (5 bases). The V and J ends lost 6 bases and 4 bases respectively, with 18 bases between them. This CDR3 is built from 15 residues. This chain's CDR3 is CASSKQGPAGTEAFF. The CDR3 bases are TGTGCCAGCAGCAAGCAGGGACCCGCGGGCACTGAAGCTTTCTTT.

The chain combines TRBV4-1 with TRBJ2-1; D is uncertain. The CDR3 is made up of 15 amino acids. Trimming took off 5 bases at V and 3 bases at J, with 14 bases between the two ends. CDR1 is MGHRA, CDR2 YSYEKL, per germline. The CDR3 is CASSLDQPRYNEQFF. The CDR3, as DNA: TGCGCCAGCAGCTTGGACCAACCTCGCTACAATGAGCAGTTCTTC.

This clonotype was seen ten or more times. This chain joins TRBV27 and TRBJ1-5; no reliable D call. Trimming removed 2 bases from V and 7 bases from J, with 3 bases in between. The CDR3 is made up of 11 amino acids. CDR1 and CDR2 from the germline V gene are MNHEY and SMNVEV (reference sequence). The CDR3 reads CASSLAQPQHF. DNA of the CDR3: TGTGCCAGCAGTTTAGCCCAGCCCCAGCATTTT.

The V call is TRBV7-2, the J call TRBJ1-5, with 8 bases aligning to TRBD1. CDR3 length: 14 amino acids. In germline, CDR1 is SGHTA, CDR2 FQGNSA. Trimming cost V 5 bases and J 4 bases; bases outside gene matches: 4. The CDR3 bases are TGTGCCAGCAGCCCTCGGACAGGGAATCAGCCCCAGCATTTT. It yields the protein CASSPRTGNQPQHF.

This clonotype was detected a few times. The chain combines TRBV10-3 with TRBJ1-2; no firm D call. This CDR3 has 13 residues. Germline-derived CDR1 and CDR2 are ENHRY and SYGVKD. Trimming cost V 3 bases and J 3 bases, with 8 bases left between them. The CDR3 DNA reads TGTGCCATCAGTGATGTCGGGGACTATGGCTACACCTTC. Residues: CAISDVGDYGYTF.

V usage is TRBV5-7 and J usage is TRBJ2-1, with TRBD1 matching over 7 bases. TRBV5-7 is an ORF, and what it does is uncertain. The CDR3 totals 16 residues. V was pared by 4 bases and J by 2 bases, with 9 bases of the junction left unmatched. In DNA form, the CDR3 reads TGTGCCAGCAGCATAGGACAGGCGCCGGCCTACAATGAGCAGTTCTTC. It translates to CASSIGQAPAYNEQFF.

V usage is TRBV3-1 and J usage is TRBJ1-5; perhaps TRBD1 as D (5 bases). This CDR3 is built from 14 residues. CDR1 and CDR2 from the germline V gene are LGHDT and YNNKEL (reference sequence). V gave up 1 base and J gave up 6 bases, with 10 bases separating them. CDR3 amino acids: CASSQGPGTQPQHF. In DNA form, the CDR3 reads TGTGCCAGCAGCCAAGGGCCGGGGACTCAGCCCCAGCATTTT.

In its sample, this clonotype was seen many times. The chain recombines TRBV7-2 with TRBJ2-5; the match to TRBD2 covers 10 bases. Germline V gene sequence: CDR1 SGHTA, CDR2 FQGNSA. The CDR3 extends over 15 amino acids. J gave up 2 bases and V 3 bases, and 3 bases lay outside the gene matches. DNA for the CDR3: TGTGCCAGCAGCTTGCTAGCGGGGGCGCAAGAGACCCAGTACTTC. Translation: CASSLLAGAQETQYF.

This clonotype was counted ten times or more. The chain uses TRBV7-3 and TRBJ2-5; D unresolved. The CDR3 covers 13 residues. The germline CDR1 and CDR2 sequences are SGHTA and FQGTGA. The V gene lost 0 bases and the J gene lost 1 base, with 3 bases spanning the gap. CDR3 DNA: TGTGCCAGCAGCTTAACGCTCCAAGAGACCCAGTACTTC. This codes for CASSLTLQETQYF.

Many counts were recorded for this clonotype. The chain employs TRBV18 and TRBJ2-5; no clear D gene. Trimming removed 6 bases at V and 3 bases at J, with 11 bases between. This CDR3 is 13 amino acids long. CDR1 is KGHSH, CDR2 LQKENI, per germline. This chain's CDR3 is CASSPGLEETQYF. CDR3 coding DNA: TGTGCCAGCTCCCCTGGATTAGAAGAGACCCAGTACTTC.

This clonotype was observed at least ten times. The chain is built from TRBV4-2 and TRBJ1-3; D remains unclear. V lost 4 bases and J 0 bases, leaving 16 bases between the germline ends. This CDR3 is 17 amino acids long. Germline values: CDR1 LGHNA, CDR2 YNFKEQ. As DNA, the CDR3 is TGTGCCAGCAGCCGGGAGAGTACCACTTTCTCTGGAAACACCATATATTTT. Protein: CASSRESTTFSGNTIYF.

The sample holds many counts of this clonotype. The V gene is TRBV29-1, the J gene TRBJ2-7, with TRBD1 matching 9 bases. The CDR3 has 13 amino acids. The germline V gene has CDR1 SQVTM and CDR2 ANQGSEA. J gave up 5 bases and V 6 bases, and 8 bases lay outside the gene matches. The CDR3: CSVRRQGGDEQYF. Written as DNA, the CDR3 is TGCAGCGTGAGACGACAGGGGGGCGACGAGCAGTACTTC.

This clonotype was seen a handful of times. The chain carries TRBV6-6 and TRBJ2-3; D remains unclear. Germline-derived CDR1 and CDR2 are MNHNY and SVGAGI (reference sequence). This CDR3 is built from 14 residues. The germline V and J ends were trimmed by 4 bases and 4 bases, with 12 bases remaining between them. CDR3 sequence (DNA): TGTGCCAGCAGTTTCCCCTCTAATTCAGATACGCAGTATTTT. Protein sequence: CASSFPSNSDTQYF.

This clonotype came up many times. This chain uses TRBV6-1 with TRBJ1-6; D unclear. Germline V gene sequence: CDR1 MNHNS, CDR2 SASEGT. There are 13 residues in the CDR3. Trimming stripped 10 bases from V and 9 bases from J, with 16 bases between. CDR3 DNA: TGTGCCACCAACACGCAACCGACTTCACCCCTCCACTTT. It codes for CATNTQPTSPLHF.

Many counts were recorded for this clonotype. The chain recombines TRBV7-2 with TRBJ2-3, with D maybe TRBD2 (5 bases). Germline CDR1 SGHTA, CDR2 FQGNSA. The CDR3 is 15 residues long. The V end was cut by 1 base, the J end by 2 bases, with 10 bases between. The CDR3 region is CASSLVAGVTDTQYF. The CDR3 coding sequence is TGTGCCAGCAGCTTAGTGGCCGGGGTCACAGATACGCAGTATTTT.

The chain combines TRBV12-3 or TRBV12-4 with TRBJ1-2, with D hard to call. The V gene lost 6 bases and the J gene lost 8 bases, with 13 bases spanning the gap. The CDR3 consists of 12 residues. In DNA form, the CDR3 reads TGTGCCAGCAGCCCCTGGGCGACCGGCTACACCTTC. Translation gives CASSPWATGYTF.

About this clonotype itself: The junction differs from germline at one of its ends, possibly a read error. The chain employs TRBV5-1 and TRBJ2-5, with D maybe TRBD1 (6 bases). The germline V gene has CDR1 SGHRS and CDR2 YFSETQ. The CDR3 runs 15 residues. The CDR3 DNA is TGCGCCCGCAGCGGACTGGGGACAAGCCAAGAGACCCAGTACTTC. Translated: CARSGLGTSQETQYF.

This clonotype came up many times. The chain uses TRBV19 and TRBJ1-5; the D is unclear. Germline V lookup: CDR1 LNHDA, CDR2 SQIVND (reference sequence). V was cut by 1 base and J by 0 bases, with 7 bases left in between. This CDR3 contains 15 residues. The chain's CDR3 is CASSIVLGSNQPQHF. The CDR3, as DNA: TGTGCCAGTAGTATAGTGCTGGGTAGCAATCAGCCCCAGCATTTT.

This sequence joins TRBV5-1 and TRBJ2-3; 9 positions agree with TRBD1. V trimming: 3 bases; J trimming: 8 bases; junction bases outside the gene matches: 7. Germline loops: CDR1 SGHRS, CDR2 YFSETQ. CDR3 length: 14 residues. The DNA for the CDR3 is TGCGCCAGCAGCTCGGGACAGGGAGAAGGTACGCAGTATTTT. It translates to CASSSGQGEGTQYF.

As to this clonotype: Sequence at one end of the junction differs from germline and may be a read error. The rearrangement uses TRBV19 and TRBJ2-6, with 8 bases aligning to TRBD1. The CDR3 totals 19 residues. The germline V gene has CDR1 LNHDA and CDR2 SQIVND (reference sequence). CDR3 DNA: TGTGCCAGTAAGATAGGTGGCAGGGGGCTTGGCTCTGGGGCCAACGCCCTGACTTTC. It specifies CASKIGGRGLGSGANALTF.